The 5 T cell receptor beta chains reported below all come from one sample, sequenced in a study of control samples from healthy donors and cancer patients. The method was immunoSEQ multiplex PCR; TCRdb's version includes in-frame clones alone and lacks a portion of them. The sample gives 100,000 to 150,000 clones, approximately 92% of which show up once; under 3% is in the top ten. Sequences were obtained from blood. Receptor source: a middle-aged man in good health.

Written as DNA, the CDR3 is TGTGCCAGCAGTTACTTAGCGGGGGGGCCTGGAGAGCAGTTCTTC. Residues: CASSYLAGGPGEQFF. The chain links TRBV6-2 or TRBV6-3 to TRBJ2-1; TRBD2 matches 11 bases. V lost 1 base and J lost 10; bases outside the gene matches: 6. From germline, CDR1 is MNHEY and CDR2 SVGEGT. This CDR3 has 15 amino acids.

The gene calls are TRBV2 and TRBJ2-3; no firm D call. Germline CDR1 and CDR2: SNHLY and FYNNEI. V was clipped by 6 bases and J by 3 bases, with 7 bases between them. The CDR3 covers 12 residues. Written as DNA, the CDR3 is TGTGCCAGCAGAGAAAGAACAGATACGCAGTATTTT. The encoded protein is CASRERTDTQYF. The full variable domain, its missing parts supplied by reference TRBV2 and TRBJ2-3, is EPEVTQTPSHQVTQMGQEVILRCVPISNHLYFYWYRQILGQKVEFLVSFYNNEISEKSEIFDDQFSVERPDGSNFTLKIRSTKLEDSAMYFCASRERTDTQYFGPGTRLTVL.

The V call is TRBV11-3, the J call TRBJ2-2; TRBD2 might be the D (6 bases). This CDR3 comprises 15 residues. Deletions cut 5 bases from V and 2 bases from J, with 12 bases between. Germline V gives CDR1 SGHNT, CDR2 YENEEA. The DNA of the CDR3 is TGTGCCAGCAGCCATAGCGGAGTTAACACCGGGGAGCTGTTTTTT. Translation gives CASSHSGVNTGELFF.

This chain links TRBV6-1 with TRBJ2-7; no reliable D call. V lost 5 bases, J lost 1 base, and 15 bases lay in between. The CDR3 consists of 15 residues. Looked up from germline, CDR1 is MNHNS and CDR2 is SASEGT. CDR3 in amino acids: CASSSPRTASYEQYF. The DNA of the CDR3 is TGTGCCAGCAGTTCCCCACGGACGGCTTCCTACGAGCAGTACTTC.

V usage is TRBV7-3 and J usage is TRBJ2-1; possible D gene TRBD2, 5 bases. Looked up from germline, CDR1 is SGHTA and CDR2 is FQGTGA. The V gene lost 2 bases and the J gene lost 1 base, with 9 bases spanning the gap. The CDR3 sequence is 15 residues long. CDR3 in amino acids: CASSLVAGSYNEQFF. Written as DNA, the CDR3 is TGTGCCAGCAGCTTAGTCGCGGGTTCCTACAATGAGCAGTTCTTC.